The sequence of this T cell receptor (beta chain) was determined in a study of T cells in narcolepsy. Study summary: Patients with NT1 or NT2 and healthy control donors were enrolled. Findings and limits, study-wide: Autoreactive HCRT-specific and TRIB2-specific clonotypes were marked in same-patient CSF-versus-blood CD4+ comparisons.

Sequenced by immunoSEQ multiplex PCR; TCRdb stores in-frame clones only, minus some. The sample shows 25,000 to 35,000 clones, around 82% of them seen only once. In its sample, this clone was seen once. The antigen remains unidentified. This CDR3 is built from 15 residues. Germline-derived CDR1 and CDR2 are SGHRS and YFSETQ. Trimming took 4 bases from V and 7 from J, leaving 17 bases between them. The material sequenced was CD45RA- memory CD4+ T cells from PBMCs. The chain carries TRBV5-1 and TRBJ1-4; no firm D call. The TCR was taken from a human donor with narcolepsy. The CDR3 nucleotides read TGCGCCAGCAGCCCCGAGTACCGACGGGGTGAAAAACTGTTTTTT. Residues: CASSPEYRRGEKLFF.